This T cell receptor beta chain was retrieved from a study of identifying expanded T cells in peripheral blood. The protocol was immunoSEQ multiplex PCR, while the TCRdb copy is restricted to in-frame clones and leaves out a portion. The table has 100,000 or so clones, more than 70% seen once. The CDR3 extends over 19 amino acids. V lost 3 bases, J lost 7 bases, and 16 bases stayed unmatched. The germline gives CDR1 MDHEN, CDR2 SYDVKM. The chain carries TRBV28 and TRBJ2-1, with TRBD2 matching 12 bases. This TCR derives from a person aged 18-70 years in good health. Sequenced sample: blood. The CDR3 region has the DNA TGTGCCAGCAGTTTGGGCGCGGGGGCTGCTAGCGGGAGGGGTAATGAGCAGTTCTTC. This encodes CASSLGAGAASGRGNEQFF.